This TCR beta chain was captured in a study of blood T cells in healthy people across ages. With a J-beta primer mix and a sample-barcoded 5' primer, a second PCR ran about 7 to 12 cycles. TCRdb re-analysed the 5' RACE reads in MiXCR, keeping a single row per CDR3 protein. The sample lists almost 550,000 distinct CDR3 sequences, more than 20% occurring once. Peripheral blood, around 10 milliliters per donor, was collected. This clonotype was detected only a few times. The sample also formed part of further work on T cells of mothers and their children. Turning to that study: Clones that were microchimeric and persistent were not detected among T cells.

Sequenced sample: blood. This sequence was found in a boy younger than 18 in good health.

The CDR3 nucleotides are TGTGCCAGCAGTTTGCTTGGTAGCGGGGGGGGTAATGAGCAGTTCTTC. This gives the protein CASSLLGSGGGNEQFF. The rearrangement uses TRBV28 and TRBJ2-5; 11 bases line up with TRBD2. The J call is uncertain, as TRBJ2-1 better fits the DNA end. Germline loops: CDR1 MDHEN, CDR2 SYDVKM. The CDR3 runs 16 residues.